The 14 T cell receptor beta chains given below trace back to one sample, sequenced in a study of OX40 agonist ivuxolimab in advanced cancers. Sequenced by immunoSEQ multiplex PCR; TCRdb stores in-frame clones only, minus some. Here the sample spans 45,000 or so clones, 85% to 90% being singletons. The sample in question was CD4+ or CD8+ T cells sorted from blood, obtained in a trial of the OX40 agonist ivuxolimab. The receptors here all came from an adult with an advanced solid tumor such as melanoma, head and neck, liver or kidney cancer.

This chain uses TRBV4-1 with TRBJ1-2; D gene unclear. The length of the CDR3 is 16 residues. CDR1 and CDR2 from the germline V gene are MGHRA and YSYEKL. Trimming took off 4 bases at V and 0 bases at J, with 15 bases between the two ends. The CDR3 nucleotides are TGCGCCAGCAGCCCGCTCGCGGGAGTAGCTAACTATGGCTACACCTTC. It encodes CASSPLAGVANYGYTF.

Concerning this clone itself: Other DNA sequences in the same sample also yield this CDR3. This sequence joins TRBV29-1 and TRBJ2-7; tentative D call: TRBD2 (6 bases). V was pared by 4 bases and J by 2 bases, with 12 bases between. The CDR3 contains 13 residues. CDR1 SQVTM and CDR2 ANQGSEA come from the germline V gene. The CDR3 is CSVVLAGTYEQYF. As DNA, the CDR3 is TGCAGCGTTGTATTGGCGGGGACCTACGAGCAGTACTTC.

This rearrangement joins TRBV14 to TRBJ2-7, with D maybe TRBD1 (6 bases). CDR3 size: 13 residues. V dropped 4 bases and J dropped 0 bases, with 7 bases sitting between them. In germline, CDR1 is SGHDN, CDR2 FVKESK. The CDR3 loop reads CASSRTDSYEQYF. DNA for the CDR3: TGTGCCAGCAGCCGGACAGACTCCTACGAGCAGTACTTC. Combining the CDR3 with reference TRBV14 and TRBJ2-7 gives the whole variable domain EAGVTQFPSHSVIEKGQTVTLRCDPISGHDNLYWYRRVMGKEIKFLLHFVKESKQDESGMPNNRFLAERTGGTYSTLKVQPAELEDSGVYFCASSRTDSYEQYFGPGTRLTVT.

The chain joins TRBV6-5 to TRBJ2-1; the D is unclear. The CDR3 has 13 residues. Germline lookup yields CDR1 MNHEY and CDR2 SVGAGI. The V end was cut by 5 bases, the J end by 4 bases, with 9 bases between. The chain's CDR3 is CASSTTYYNEQFF. As DNA, the CDR3 is TGTGCCAGCAGTACTACCTATTACAATGAGCAGTTCTTC.

This clone has only a few counts. The chain employs TRBV7-2 and TRBJ2-2; D not certain. The germline V gene encodes CDR1 SGHTA and CDR2 FQGNSA. The CDR3 is 12 amino acids. Trimming left V 6 bases short and J 1 base short, with 3 bases between. CDR3 in amino acids: CASRLNTGELFF. DNA for the CDR3: TGTGCCAGCAGGTTGAACACCGGGGAGCTGTTTTTT. The full variable domain, its missing parts supplied by reference TRBV7-2 and TRBJ2-2, is GAGVSQSPSNKVTEKGKDVELRCDPISGHTALYWYRQSLGQGLEFLIYFQGNSAPDKSGLPSDRFSAERTGGSVSTLTIQRTQQEDSAVYLCASRLNTGELFFGEGSRLTVL.

This chain joins TRBV19 and TRBJ2-3; 15 nucleotides line up with TRBD2. This CDR3 comprises 16 residues. With V trimmed by 5 bases and J by 5 bases, 5 bases remained unmatched. The germline V gene encodes CDR1 LNHDA and CDR2 SQIVND (reference sequence). The DNA of the CDR3 is TGTGCCAGTAGTCTCGGACTAGCGGGAGGGGAAGATACGCAGTATTTT. This codes for CASSLGLAGGEDTQYF.

The gene calls are TRBV11-3 and TRBJ2-5, with no clear D. The J call may not be correct, given that the DNA end is closer to TRBJ2-7. CDR1 is SGHNT and CDR2 is YENEEA in the germline V gene. The CDR3 sequence is 15 residues long. The DNA for the CDR3 is TGTGCCAGCAGCTTAGATGGACCGAGCTCCTACGAGCAGTACTTC. Protein sequence: CASSLDGPSSYEQYF.

This chain uses TRBV27 with TRBJ2-1; 14 bases are a match to TRBD2. The V segment lost 6 bases and the J segment 2 bases; nucleotides outside the gene matches: 9. Germline V CDR1 and CDR2: MNHEY, SMNVEV (reference sequence). The CDR3 spans 18 residues. The CDR3 spells CASRSRLAGGPAYNEQFF. Written as DNA, the CDR3 is TGTGCCAGCAGGTCGAGACTAGCGGGAGGGCCGGCCTACAATGAGCAGTTCTTC.

The chain recombines TRBV19 with TRBJ2-7, with a tentative D call TRBD2 (5 bases). CDR1 LNHDA and CDR2 SQIVND come from the germline V gene (reference sequence). V lost 3 bases and J lost 1, with 13 bases in between. CDR3 length equals 15 residues. CDR3 sequence: CASSIGLAGSYEQYF. CDR3 nucleotides: TGTGCCAGTAGTATCGGGCTAGCCGGTTCCTACGAGCAGTACTTC.

The rearrangement links TRBV6-1 to TRBJ1-2; 7 nucleotides agree with TRBD1. V shed 11 bases and J 2 bases; nucleotides not matched to a gene: 5. The germline V gene encodes CDR1 MNHNS and CDR2 SASEGT. The CDR3 has 12 residues. The CDR3 sequence is CAVHRGNYGYTF. The DNA for the CDR3 is TGTGCCGTACACAGGGGAAACTATGGCTACACCTTC.

The CDR3 DNA reads as TGTGCCAGCAGCCCCTCAAAGGGGGCGCGGAATGAGCAGTTCTTC. It codes for CASSPSKGARNEQFF. The chain recombines TRBV11-1 with TRBJ2-1, with 7 bases aligning to TRBD1. Unmatched junction bases numbered 11, after V lost 5 bases and J lost 7 bases. Germline CDR1 is SGHAT and CDR2 is FQDESV (reference sequence). There are 15 residues in the CDR3.

This chain uses TRBV5-6 with TRBJ2-2; 8 bases align to TRBD2. Trimming took 3 bases from V and 4 from J; bases not matched to a gene: 5. CDR3 length equals 15 residues. In germline, CDR1 is SGHDT, CDR2 YYEEEE. This chain's CDR3 is CASSWKREPTGELFF. The CDR3 DNA is TGTGCCAGCAGCTGGAAGCGGGAGCCCACCGGGGAGCTGTTTTTT.

The chain uses TRBV11-3 and TRBJ2-2; D remains unclear. Trimming removed 1 base from V and 3 bases from J, with 9 bases in between. Germline lookup yields CDR1 SGHNT and CDR2 YENEEA. The CDR3 runs to 15 residues. The DNA for the CDR3 is TGTGCCAGCAGCTTAGGCAGGCCGGACACCGGGGAGCTGTTTTTT. It codes for CASSLGRPDTGELFF.

The genes are TRBV6-7 and TRBJ2-7; 7 positions agree with TRBD2. TRBV6-7 qualifies as an ORF whose function is uncertain. With V trimmed by 5 bases and J by 6 bases, 16 bases remained unmatched. CDR3 size: 16 residues. CDR3 sequence reads: CASSTCGEGGSPEQYF. The CDR3 region has the DNA TGTGCCAGCAGTACCTGCGGAGAGGGCGGGAGTCCCGAGCAGTACTTC.